The clone carrying this T cell receptor (beta chain) has a handful of counts. Its target is not known. In making TCR beta libraries, quantitative 5'-RACE with molecular barcodes was used. TCRdb reprocessed the 5' RACE reads via MiXCR and lists one record per CDR3 protein. The sample yields 290,000 or so distinct CDR3 sequences, 20% to 25% seen once. The CDR3 runs to 13 residues. Germline CDR1 MNHEY, CDR2 SVGEGT. J was trimmed by 6 bases and V by 6 bases; bases with no gene match: 2. The data were taken from a study of CD8 T cells in ankylosing spondylitis. The study's findings and limits: Reports say disease-linked clones showed up significantly more in matched ankylosing spondylitis synovial fluid.

Input material: blood, either unsorted or a sorted T cell fraction (not recorded which). The V call is TRBV6-2 or TRBV6-3, the J call TRBJ2-1; TRBD2 matches 10 bases. The sequence was collected from a female donor with ankylosing spondylitis or in good health (not recorded which). Here the CDR3 DNA reads TGTGCCAGCAGACTAGCGGGGCTCAATGAGCAGTTCTTC. Its translation: CASRLAGLNEQFF.